The present entry profiles one TCR beta chain with its context. The sample originates from a study of blood T cell repertoires in COVID-19. Overall study context: The samples span acute and convalescent COVID-19 from the United States, Italy and Spain. From T cells, B-cell-depleted T cells, or PBMCs came the material, which was cDNA or gDNA.

Source study methods: By means of reference gene primer amplification, nucleated cell counts were estimated. Sequencing was performed with immunoSEQ multiplex PCR; in TCRdb, only in-frame clones are kept and a portion is missing. V, J and clone size are taken as reported in that table, and D and trimming were inferred from the DNA itself. This sample has some 670,000 clones, with more than 80% found just once. The V segment lost 1 base and the J segment 2 bases; nucleotides outside the gene matches: 7. Looked up from germline, CDR1 is ENHRY and CDR2 is SYGVKD. The CDR3 length is 16 residues. The chain carries TRBV10-3 and TRBJ1-2, with TRBD1 identical over 7 bases. The clonotype was recovered from a woman between 18 and 30 years old with acute or convalescent COVID-19. The sequencing sample was made of peripheral blood. Here the CDR3 DNA reads TGTGCCATCAGTGAGTTGGGGGACAGCGGGAACTATGGCTACACCTTC. Its protein is CAISELGDSGNYGYTF.